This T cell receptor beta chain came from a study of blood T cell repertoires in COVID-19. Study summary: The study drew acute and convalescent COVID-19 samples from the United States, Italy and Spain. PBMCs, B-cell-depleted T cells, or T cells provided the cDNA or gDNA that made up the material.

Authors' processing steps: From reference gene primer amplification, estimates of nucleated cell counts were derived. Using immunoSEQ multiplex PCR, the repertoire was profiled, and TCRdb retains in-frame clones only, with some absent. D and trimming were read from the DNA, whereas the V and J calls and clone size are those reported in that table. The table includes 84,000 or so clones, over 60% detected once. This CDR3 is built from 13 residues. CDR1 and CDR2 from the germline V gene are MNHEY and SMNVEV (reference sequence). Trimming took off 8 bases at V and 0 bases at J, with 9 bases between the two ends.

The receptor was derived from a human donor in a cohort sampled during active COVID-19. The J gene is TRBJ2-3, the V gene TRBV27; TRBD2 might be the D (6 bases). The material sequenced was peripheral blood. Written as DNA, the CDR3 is TGTGCCAGCCGGCGGGATAGCACAGATACGCAGTATTTT. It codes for CASRRDSTDTQYF.